This passage covers 17 T cell receptor beta chains from one sample sequenced in a study of tumor-infiltrating lymphocytes in primary liver carcinoma. TCR beta cDNA was made from 500 ng total RNA with a constant-region primer. ARM-PCR, slightly modified, supplied the TCR beta libraries through three nested multiplex PCR rounds. Two initial PCR rounds of ten to eleven cycles each paired TRBV1-TRBV30 forward primers with a C-beta reverse primer. TCRdb redid the calling of the multiplex PCR reads with MiXCR, one entry per CDR3 protein. The data show about 74,000 distinct CDR3 sequences, approximately 70% seen once. Bulk tissue was left unsorted, and RNA and DNA were co-extracted from 20-30 mg of it. Sequencing used liver tumor tissue from sampling region 4. Subset in this sample: tumor region T4, right-lateral pole. These receptors were collected from a man aged 40-55 years with primary liver carcinoma and hepatitis B virus infection.

About this clonotype itself: Germline and junction disagree at one end, which may indicate a read error. This chain links TRBV24-1 with TRBJ2-6, with D possibly matching TRBD1 (5 bases). CDR1 and CDR2 (germline): KGHDR, SFDVKD. This CDR3 spans 15 amino acids. The CDR3 region is CATSTAISGANVLAF. For the CDR3, the DNA is TGTGCCACCAGTACAGCGATCTCTGGGGCCAACGTCCTGGCTTTC.

The rearrangement uses TRBV7-2 and TRBJ1-6; TRBD1 agrees at 7 bases. Trimming at V came to 3 bases and at J to 7 bases, leaving 3 bases not matched to a gene. The CDR3 runs 14 residues. Germline V CDR1 and CDR2: SGHTA, FQGNSA. The CDR3 loop reads CASSLRDSNSPLHF. Here the CDR3 DNA reads TGTGCCAGCAGCTTGCGGGACAGCAATTCACCCCTCCACTTT. The complete variable domain, with remaining parts taken from reference TRBV7-2 and TRBJ1-6, reads GAGVSQSPSNKVTEKGKDVELRCDPISGHTALYWYRQSLGQGLEFLIYFQGNSAPDKSGLPSDRFSAERTGGSVSTLTIQRTQQEDSAVYLCASSLRDSNSPLHFGNGTRLTVT.

By share, this clonotype ranks as medium-sized (0.01 to 0.1%). V and J are TRBV2 and TRBJ2-5; TRBD2 is a possible D gene (5 bases). The germline V and J ends were trimmed by 8 bases and 5 bases, with 9 bases remaining between them. The germline gives CDR1 SNHLY, CDR2 FYNNEI. The CDR3 is 11 amino acids. CDR3 bases: TGTGCCAGCGCCCCGGGGGAGACCCAGTACTTC. Protein: CASAPGETQYF.

The chain uses TRBV11-2 and TRBJ2-6, with 8 bases lining up with TRBD1. Trimming at V came to 5 bases and at J to 8 bases, leaving 17 bases not matched to a gene. Germline CDR1 reads SGHAT; CDR2 reads FQNNGV. The CDR3 runs 18 residues. For the CDR3, the DNA is TGTGCCAGCAGCCGACGGACAGGGTTTGTATCTGTGACCAACGTCCTGACTTTC. Protein product: CASSRRTGFVSVTNVLTF.

A note on this clonotype: The junction and the germline gene differ at one end; a read error may be behind it. In DNA form, the CDR3 reads TGTGCCAGCAGCTCGGCCGGACAGGGGAGAACTAACTATGGTTACACCTTC. It yields the protein CASSSAGQGRTNYGYTF. This chain connects TRBV5-4 to TRBJ1-2, with 9 bases identical to TRBD1. The CDR3 length is 17 residues. CDR1 SGHNT and CDR2 YYREEE come from the germline V gene (reference sequence).

To note about this clonotype: A much larger clone lies one base from this, so it may be a read error. The chain is built from TRBV5-6 and TRBJ2-2, with 7 bases lining up with TRBD1. The CDR3 contains 15 residues. CDR1 is SGHDT and CDR2 is YYEEEE in the germline V gene. CDR3 in DNA: TGTGCCAGCGGCTTGCGACAGGGAAGGGTCGGGGAGCTGTTTTTT. Its translation: CASGLRQGRVGELFF.

Points on this clonotype: A read error may explain this, as a much larger clone is one base away. The chain is built from TRBV28 and TRBJ2-7; D uncertain. This CDR3 spans 12 amino acids. Germline loops: CDR1 MDHEN, CDR2 SYDVKM. CDR3 DNA: TGTGTCAGCACCGGAGATCCCTGGGAGCAGTACTTC. It yields the protein CVSTGDPWEQYF.

The chain is built from TRBV12-3 or TRBV12-4 and TRBJ1-1, with TRBD1 as a possible D gene (5 bases). The CDR3 runs to 13 residues. CDR3 region: CVISLIEGAEAFF. The CDR3 DNA reads as TGTGTCATCAGTTTAATCGAAGGGGCAGAAGCTTTCTTT.

With regard to this clonotype: Germline and junction disagree at one end, which may indicate a read error. J is TRBJ2-5 and V is TRBV5-4; 11 nucleotides agree with TRBD1. Germline V gene lookup returns CDR1 SGHNT and CDR2 YYREEE (reference sequence). This CDR3 is built from 14 residues. CDR3 sequence (DNA): TGTGCCAACAGCCCGGACAGGGGGCTGGAGACCCAGTACTTC. Protein: CANSPDRGLETQYF.

With regard to this clonotype: Without the conserved terminal phenylalanine or tryptophan, this CDR3 likely stems from a read error. The chain uses TRBV29-1 and TRBJ2-1; D gene ambiguous. Germline V CDR1 and CDR2: SQVTM, ANQGSEA. There are 10 residues in the CDR3. In DNA form, the CDR3 reads TGCAGTGCCACCTACAATGAGCAGTTCCTC. Translated, it gives CSATYNEQFL.

To note about this clonotype: The conserved final phenylalanine or tryptophan is absent from the CDR3, which likely points to a read error. The chain couples TRBV29-1 to TRBJ2-7, with D maybe TRBD2 (5 bases). Trimming left V 3 bases short and J 4 bases short, with 13 bases between. The germline V gene encodes CDR1 SQVTM and CDR2 ANQGSEA. This CDR3 has 13 amino acids. In DNA form, the CDR3 reads TGCAGCGTTGAGTCGGGATTAGGATACGAGCAGTACTTA. Protein product: CSVESGLGYEQYL.

This clonotype appeared once. The junction differs from germline at one of its ends, possibly a read error. V gene TRBV29-1 combines with J gene TRBJ2-1, with D hard to call. The CDR3 spans 13 residues. The germline V gene has CDR1 SQVTM and CDR2 ANQGSEA. CDR3 protein: CRVEDTTHHEQFF. CDR3 bases: TGCCGCGTTGAAGATACTACTCACCATGAGCAATTCTTC.

About this clonotype: An end of the junction differs from the germline gene, which may be a read error. The rearrangement joins TRBV11-2 to TRBJ2-6, with TRBD2 as a possible D gene (6 bases). The CDR3 is made up of 16 amino acids. CDR1 and CDR2 (germline): SGHAT, FQNNGV. In DNA, the CDR3 is TGTGCCAATAGCTTATCGCGGGGAAGAGGGGCCAACGTCCTGACTTTT. Translated, it gives CANSLSRGRGANVLTF.

This clonotype was detected only once. V usage is TRBV11-2 and J usage is TRBJ2-7; 7 nucleotides line up with TRBD2. The CDR3 length is 16 residues. V was pared by 0 bases and J by 0 bases, with 5 bases of the junction left unmatched. The germline V gene encodes CDR1 SGHAT and CDR2 FQNNGV. The CDR3 loop reads CASSLDGRGISYEQYF. The DNA of the CDR3 is TGTGCCAGCAGCTTAGATGGGAGGGGAATCTCCTACGAGCAGTACTTC.

The chain employs TRBV6-6 and TRBJ1-1; no reliable D call. This CDR3 contains 11 residues. Germline V gives CDR1 MNHNY, CDR2 SVGAGI (reference sequence). The CDR3 coding sequence is TGTGCTGGCAGTCAAAACACTGAAGCTTTCTTT. This gives the protein CAGSQNTEAFF.

As for this clonotype: The junction does not match germline at one end; this may be a read error. The chain carries TRBV11-2 and TRBJ2-1; D remains unclear. This CDR3 contains 12 residues. Germline loops: CDR1 SGHAT, CDR2 FQNNGV. The CDR3 here is CASSLKYNEQFF. The CDR3 nucleotides are TGTGCCAGCAGCCTGAAGTACAATGAACAGTTCTTC.

This clonotype has a count of ten or more. The rearrangement joins TRBV10-3 to TRBJ2-5; either TRBD1 or TRBD2 may fit D (5 bases each). CDR3 length: 17 amino acids. Germline V gives CDR1 ENHRY, CDR2 SYGVKD. V lost 3 bases and J lost 3, with 20 bases in between. The CDR3 spells CAISEEGPSSSKETQYF. DNA for the CDR3: TGTGCCATCAGTGAAGAGGGGCCTAGTTCCTCCAAAGAGACCCAGTACTTC.